This is a list of T cell receptor beta chains from one sample in a study of T cell responses to AZD1222 COVID-19 vaccine. Generated by immunoSEQ multiplex PCR, the TCRdb table keeps only in-frame clones and is missing some. The sample lists 100,000 to 120,000 clones, 65% to 85% occurring once. The source material was peripheral blood, sampled on day 0 of AZD1222 vaccination. Receptor source: an adult in good health. Each CDR3 is given with its conserved first and last residue. The D gene is left open where the match is weak. Size is omitted from some rows. Given values are once, few, many or a class for expanded clones.

clone_size d_call j_call v_call cdr3_aa cdr3_nt
- - TRBJ2-2 TRBV2 CASSYQGIGNTGELFF TGTGCCAGCAGTTACCAGGGAATCGGGAACACCGGGGAGCTGTTTTTT
- TRBD1 TRBJ1-3 TRBV9 CASSVGGQGSGNTIYF TGTGCCAGCAGCGTGGGGGGACAGGGCTCTGGAAACACCATATATTTT
- - TRBJ1-3 TRBV18 CASSPPIRSGNTIYF TGTGCCAGCTCACCACCGATACGTTCTGGAAACACCATATATTTT
- TRBD1 TRBJ2-6 TRBV9 CASSVRRQGETGANVLTF TGTGCCAGCAGCGTAAGGCGGCAGGGGGAGACTGGGGCCAACGTCCTGACTTTC
- - TRBJ1-2 TRBV19 CASSIASGMANYGYTF TGTGCCAGTAGTATAGCCTCAGGGATGGCTAACTATGGCTACACCTTC
- - TRBJ1-1 TRBV30 CAWTQQGYTEAFF TGTGCCTGGACCCAACAGGGCTACACTGAAGCTTTCTTT
once - TRBJ2-7 TRBV6-1 CASSSGATTNKQYF TGTGCCAGCAGTTCAGGGGCGACTACGAACAAGCAGTACTTC
few TRBD1 TRBJ1-3 TRBV5-6 CASSFGQAGNTIYF TGTGCCAGCAGCTTTGGACAGGCTGGAAACACCATATATTTT
- TRBD2 TRBJ2-1 TRBV4-3 CASSQVSSGSNEQFF TGCGCCAGCAGCCAAGTATCTAGCGGGAGTAATGAGCAGTTCTTC
- - TRBJ1-1 TRBV7-2 CASGRDMNTEAFF TGTGCCAGCGGCAGAGATATGAACACTGAAGCTTTCTTT
few TRBD1 TRBJ1-5 TRBV19 CASTPGGQGNQPQHF TGTGCCAGTACCCCCGGGGGACAGGGGAACCAGCCCCAGCATTTT
- - TRBJ2-6 TRBV28 CASSSMTGRAGANVLTF TGTGCCAGCAGTTCGATGACAGGAAGGGCTGGGGCCAACGTCCTGACTTTC
- TRBD1 TRBJ2-7 TRBV7-8 CASSWTGPPYEQYF TGTGCCAGCAGCTGGACAGGTCCTCCCTACGAGCAGTACTTC
- - TRBJ2-1 TRBV18 CASSLTTAQLGNEQFF TGTGCCAGCTCACTAACGACAGCGCAATTGGGCAATGAGCAGTTCTTC
- - TRBJ2-5 TRBV7-6 CASRSHRDARTQYF TGTGCCAGCAGGTCTCACAGGGACGCAAGGACCCAGTACTTC
once - TRBJ2-7 TRBV6-5 CASSPNPGPSYEQYF TGTGCCAGCAGTCCAAATCCCGGGCCCTCCTACGAGCAGTACTTC
- TRBD1 TRBJ2-2 TRBV6-5 CAISRTGGNTGELFF TGTGCCATCAGCAGGACAGGGGGGAACACCGGGGAGCTGTTTTTT
- - TRBJ1-5 TRBV19 CASSMGNQPQHF TGTGCCAGTAGTATGGGCAATCAGCCCCAGCATTTT
- - TRBJ1-2 TRBV30 CAWRENYGYTF TGTGCCTGGAGGGAGAACTATGGCTACACCTTC
- - TRBJ1-2 TRBV28 CASSPERPEGYTF TGTGCCAGCAGTCCTGAGCGACCGGAGGGCTACACCTTC
- - TRBJ1-1 TRBV6-5 CASRDPPGTSEAFF TGTGCCAGCAGGGACCCACCGGGGACAAGTGAAGCTTTCTTT
- - TRBJ2-7 TRBV11-2 CASSLEASSSYEQYF TGTGCCAGCAGCTTAGAGGCTAGTAGCTCCTACGAGCAGTACTTC
- - TRBJ1-1 TRBV7-2 CASSLVGSRANTEAFF TGTGCCAGCAGCTTAGTAGGGTCCAGGGCAAACACTGAAGCTTTCTTT
few - TRBJ1-1 TRBV7-3 CASSPGPNTEAFF TGTGCCAGCAGCCCTGGGCCTAACACTGAAGCTTTCTTT
many TRBD1 TRBJ1-5 TRBV3-1/TRBV3-2 CASSRGQVSNQPQHF TGTGCCAGCAGCCGGGGACAGGTTAGCAATCAGCCCCAGCATTTT
- TRBD1 TRBJ1-2 TRBV3-1/TRBV3-2 CASSQMRGQGYTF TGTGCCAGCAGCCAAATGAGGGGGCAGGGCTACACCTTC
- TRBD2 TRBJ2-4 TRBV19 CASRLAGLAKNIQYF TGTGCCAGTAGGCTAGCGGGGCTAGCCAAAAACATTCAGTACTTC
few - TRBJ2-2 TRBV6-5 CATFRVTGELFF TGTGCCACATTCAGGGTCACCGGGGAGCTGTTTTTT